These T cell receptor beta chains were read from a single sample in a study of molecular identifiers for immune sequencing clone quantification. TCRdb fed the PCR reads into MiXCR, producing one record per CDR3 protein. This repertoire shows 85,000 to 130,000 distinct CDR3 sequences, under 40% found once; its top ten account for under 5.5%. The sample consisted of naive CD8+ T cells from blood, with Jurkat cell RNA spiked in. The receptors here all came from a human donor in good health. Some libraries in this study had Jurkat cell RNA spiked in. Both conserved end residues are part of each CDR3. A D gene is named only where the DNA matches it firmly. Clone size, where shown, is once, few, many, or a class for clones that have expanded.

clone_size d_call cdr3_length j_call v_call cdr3_aa cdr3_nt
NA NA 13 TRBJ2-2 TRBV12-3/TRBV12-4 CASLGGGIGELFF TGTGCCAGCCTTGGAGGGGGAATCGGGGAGCTGTTTTTT
NA NA 15 TRBJ2-5 TRBV27 CASSLMYSTNLTQYF TGTGCCAGCAGTTTAATGTACAGCACTAACTTGACCCAGTACTTC
many TRBD1 15 TRBJ2-7 TRBV7-9 CATPGQGAKADEQYF TGTGCCACCCCTGGACAGGGGGCGAAGGCGGACGAGCAGTACTTC
NA NA 14 TRBJ2-5 TRBV4-1 CASSQDGSGETQNF TGCGCCAGCAGCCAGGACGGTTCTGGAGAGACCCAGAACTTC
many TRBD1 15 TRBJ2-2 TRBV4-3 CASSQGDRGLRELFF TGCGCCAGCAGCCAAGGGGACAGGGGGCTCAGGGAGCTGTTTTTT
many NA 11 TRBJ2-1 TRBV6-5 CASSYRDEQFF TGTGCCAGCAGTTACAGGGATGAGCAGTTCTTC
NA TRBD1 14 TRBJ1-6 TRBV20-1 CSAHGQGINSPLHF TGCAGTGCTCATGGACAGGGCATTAATTCACCCCTCCACTTT
few TRBD2 15 TRBJ2-7 TRBV6-5 CASRDGTSGIYEQYF TGTGCCAGCAGGGACGGGACTAGCGGAATTTACGAGCAGTACTTC
NA NA 15 TRBJ2-3 TRBV12-3/TRBV12-4 CASSSSDASTDTQYF TGTGCCAGCAGTTCCTCGGACGCTAGCACAGATACGCAGTATTTT
few NA 14 TRBJ1-5 TRBV12-3/TRBV12-4 CASSLLQGRQPQHF TGTGCCAGCAGTTTACTCCAGGGGCGTCAGCCCCAGCATTTT
many NA 15 TRBJ2-4 TRBV20-1 CSAASPQTGKNIQYF TGCAGTGCCGCATCCCCTCAGACTGGCAAAAACATTCAGTACTTC
once TRBD1 18 TRBJ1-5 TRBV6-1 CASSGDRGPTNSNQPQHF TGTGCCAGCAGTGGGGACAGGGGCCCAACGAATAGCAATCAGCCCCAGCATTTT
many NA 15 TRBJ2-3 TRBV5-5 CASSLATGSTDTQYF TGTGCCAGCAGCTTGGCCACAGGGAGCACAGATACGCAGTATTTT
many TRBD1 13 TRBJ2-7 TRBV5-4 CASSWGTEYEQYF TGTGCCAGCAGCTGGGGGACAGAGTACGAGCAGTACTTC
few NA 15 TRBJ1-1 TRBV20-1 CSASFIGSRNTEAFF TGCAGTGCTAGTTTCATCGGGAGTAGGAACACTGAAGCTTTCTTT
many TRBD1 16 TRBJ2-5 TRBV7-6 CASSLRRDRGPETQYF TGTGCCAGCAGCTTAAGAAGGGACAGGGGGCCAGAGACCCAGTACTTC
NA NA 12 TRBJ2-2 TRBV4-2 CASSPRGRELIF TGTGCCAGCAGTCCAAGGGGCCGGGAGCTGATTTTT